The 26 T cell receptor beta chains below come from one sample, sequenced in a study of identical twins. From the 5' RACE reads, TCRdb called clonotypes with MiXCR, one entry per CDR3 protein. The sample has some 630,000 distinct CDR3 sequences, just over 7% seen once. These data were likewise used in another study, on yellow fever vaccine responses in identical twins.

Sequencing was done on a sample of PBMCs. These receptors came from a woman aged 18-30 years in good health.

The chain joins TRBV27 to TRBJ2-7; D is possibly TRBD1 (6 bases). The CDR3 consists of 16 residues. Trimming cost V 6 bases and J 3 bases, with 21 bases left between them. Germline V lookup: CDR1 MNHEY, CDR2 SMNVEV (reference sequence). The CDR3 reads CASRTQGSKGLYEQYF. CDR3 DNA: TGTGCCAGCAGAACACAGGGTTCTAAGGGTCTCTACGAGCAGTACTTC.

The rearrangement links TRBV29-1 to TRBJ2-1; D not certain. Germline CDR1 and CDR2: SQVTM and ANQGSEA. The CDR3 is 11 residues long. Trimming took 4 bases from V and 7 from J, leaving 8 bases between them. The CDR3 protein is CSVVRLNEQFF. As DNA, the CDR3 is TGCAGCGTTGTTAGGTTAAATGAGCAGTTCTTC.

V gene TRBV18 combines with J gene TRBJ2-7; 7 bases fit TRBD2. V lost 6 bases to trimming and J lost 7 bases; unmatched junction nucleotides: 12. Germline assignment: CDR1 KGHSH and CDR2 LQKENI. The CDR3 extends over 14 amino acids. As DNA, the CDR3 is TGTGCCAGCTCCCTACGGGACCTCGGGGGGGAGCAGTACTTC. This gives the protein CASSLRDLGGEQYF.

This clonotype was counted only a few times. V gene TRBV5-1 combines with J gene TRBJ1-2; 11 nucleotides line up with TRBD1. The germline gives CDR1 SGHRS, CDR2 YFSETQ. This CDR3 is built from 14 residues. Trimming took 6 bases from V and 7 from J; bases not matched to a gene: 8. The chain's CDR3 is CASTQGDRGSGYTF. CDR3 sequence (DNA): TGCGCCAGCACACAGGGGGACAGGGGGAGTGGCTACACCTTC. Complete variable domain (other parts from reference TRBV5-1 and TRBJ1-2): KAGVTQTPRYLIKTRGQQVTLSCSPISGHRSVSWYQQTPGQGLQFLFEYFSETQRNKGNFPGRFSGRQFSNSRSEMNVSTLELGDSALYLCASTQGDRGSGYTFGSGTRLTVV.

This chain links TRBV9 with TRBJ2-1; 9 nucleotides match TRBD1. CDR1 SGDLS and CDR2 YYNGEE come from the germline V gene. The CDR3 contains 14 residues. V shed 5 bases, J shed 5 bases, and the junction held 5 bases outside the gene matches. Here the CDR3 reads CASRGTGGHNEQFF. DNA of the CDR3: TGTGCCAGCAGGGGAACAGGGGGCCACAATGAGCAGTTCTTC. The entire variable domain, with the rest obtained from reference TRBV9 and TRBJ2-1, is as follows: DSGVTQTPKHLITATGQRVTLRCSPRSGDLSVYWYQQSLDQGLQFLIQYYNGEERAKGNILERFSAQQFPDLHSELNLSSLELGDSALYFCASRGTGGHNEQFFGPGTRLTVL.

This clonotype came up many times. The chain employs TRBV5-5 and TRBJ2-1; D is perhaps TRBD1 (5 bases). The CDR3 totals 15 residues. The ends were cut back, 1 base at V and 5 bases at J, with 13 bases in the middle. From germline, CDR1 is SGHKS and CDR2 YYEKEE (reference sequence). The CDR3, as DNA: TGTGCCAGCAGCTTGTTAGGGGCCGCAAACAATGAGCAGTTCTTC. Its translation is CASSLLGAANNEQFF.

The V and J genes are TRBV6-1 and TRBJ2-7; no definite D call. This CDR3 has 13 amino acids. Germline V gives CDR1 MNHNS, CDR2 SASEGT. Trimming cost V 6 bases and J 3 bases, with 12 bases left between them. CDR3 bases: TGTGCCAGCAGAAGACACCAAAACTACGAGCAGTACTTC. It specifies CASRRHQNYEQYF.

This clonotype was found a few times. The chain uses TRBV6-2 or TRBV6-3 and TRBJ2-2, with D possibly matching TRBD2 (5 bases). CDR1 is MNHEY and CDR2 is SVGEGT in the germline V gene. The CDR3 length is 15 residues. V was shortened by 4 bases and J by 1 base, with 10 bases between the two germline ends. CDR3 residues: CASSFVAQNTGELFF. In DNA form, the CDR3 reads TGTGCCAGCAGTTTTGTAGCGCAGAACACCGGGGAGCTGTTTTTT.

This clonotype was recorded at least ten times. J is TRBJ2-2 and V is TRBV5-6; TRBD1 agrees at 7 bases. This CDR3 has 15 amino acids. Germline CDR1 and CDR2: SGHDT and YYEEEE. J lost 6 bases, V lost 4 bases, and 9 bases had no gene match. Here the CDR3 DNA reads TGTGCCAGCAGCCCTCCCGACAGGGCGGCCGGGGAGCTGTTTTTT. Translation gives CASSPPDRAAGELFF. Full variable domain (outside the CDR3, taken from reference TRBV5-6 and TRBJ2-2): DAGVTQSPTHLIKTRGQQVTLRCSPKSGHDTVSWYQQALGQGPQFIFQYYEEEERQRGNFPDRFSGHQFPNYSSELNVNALLLGDSALYLCASSPPDRAAGELFFGEGSRLTVL.

This clonotype was recorded at least ten times. The genes are TRBV12-3 or TRBV12-4 and TRBJ2-5, with 10 bases aligning to TRBD1. Trimming removed 5 bases from V and 4 bases from J; junction bases left unmatched: 4. This CDR3 region has 14 residues. The CDR3 protein is CASSRTGGTETQYF. CDR3 DNA: TGTGCCAGCAGTCGGACAGGGGGGACAGAGACCCAGTACTTC.

The table lists this clonotype with many counts. V gene TRBV10-3 combines with J gene TRBJ1-5; perhaps TRBD1 as D (5 bases). Germline CDR1 and CDR2: ENHRY and SYGVKD. This CDR3 is built from 13 residues. Trimming removed 8 bases at V and 6 bases at J, with 14 bases between. The CDR3 nucleotides are TGTGCCATCCGCGAAAGGGACTCTCAGCCCCAGCATTTT. This gives the protein CAIRERDSQPQHF.

The V call is TRBV20-1, the J call TRBJ2-1; D gene uncertain. In germline, CDR1 is DFQATT, CDR2 SNEGSKA (reference sequence). The CDR3 length is 15 residues. V was cut by 0 bases and J by 4 bases, with 13 bases left in between. As DNA, the CDR3 is TGCAGTGCTAGAGATCTATTACGCGCATACAATGAGCAGTTCTTC. This encodes CSARDLLRAYNEQFF.

This clonotype was seen only a few times. The rearrangement links TRBV13 to TRBJ2-7, with 8 bases aligning to TRBD2. CDR1 is PRHDT, CDR2 FYEKMQ, per germline (reference sequence). V shed 1 base, J shed 2 bases, and the junction held 1 base outside the gene matches. This CDR3 region has 14 residues. The CDR3 DNA reads TGTGCCAGCAGCTTAGCACTAGCGGCCTACGAGCAGTACTTC. Its protein is CASSLALAAYEQYF.

The CDR3 DNA is TGCAGCGTTCTGTCACGGGATAGCACAGATACGCAGTATTTT. Translation: CSVLSRDSTDTQYF. The V and J genes are TRBV29-1 and TRBJ2-3, with a weak D call TRBD2 (5 bases). The CDR3 sequence is 14 residues long. V lost 5 bases and J 0 bases, leaving 12 bases between the germline ends. Germline CDR1 SQVTM, CDR2 ANQGSEA.

In its sample, this clonotype was seen a few times. J is TRBJ2-5 and V is TRBV12-3 or TRBV12-4, with D possibly called TRBD1 or TRBD2 (6 bases each). Trimming pared 7 bases from V and 5 bases from J, leaving 17 bases between. The CDR3 is 14 residues long. CDR3 in amino acids: CASTERGVVETQYF. The CDR3 DNA follows: TGTGCCAGCACCGAAAGGGGGGTTGTTGAGACCCAGTACTTC.

There are a few counts of this clonotype. The chain carries TRBV28 and TRBJ2-2; 7 nucleotides align to TRBD2. CDR3 length equals 15 residues. Germline V gives CDR1 MDHEN, CDR2 SYDVKM. Losses at the gene ends were 6 bases for V and 2 bases for J; bases not matched to a gene: 6. The CDR3: CASSRGRVNTGELFF. In nucleotides, the CDR3 is TGTGCCAGCAGCCGTGGGAGGGTCAACACCGGGGAGCTGTTTTTT.

There are a few counts of this clonotype. The chain uses TRBV7-9 and TRBJ2-4; D is tentatively TRBD1 or TRBD2 (5 bases each). Germline V CDR1 and CDR2: SEHNR, FQNEAQ (reference sequence). The V and J ends lost 5 bases and 3 bases respectively, with 17 bases between them. CDR3 length: 16 amino acids. The CDR3 loop reads CASSRGRQQDKNIQYF. CDR3 DNA sequence: TGTGCCAGCAGCCGAGGGCGACAGCAAGACAAAAACATTCAGTACTTC.

This clonotype was recorded a few times. The gene calls are TRBV3-1 and TRBJ2-1, with D perhaps being TRBD1 or TRBD2 (5 bases each). Germline assignment: CDR1 LGHDT and CDR2 YNNKEL (reference sequence). The CDR3 is 18 amino acids. Trimming stripped 1 base from V and 3 bases from J, with 19 bases between. In DNA, the CDR3 is TGTGCCAGCAGCCAAGTTGTTTCGGGGCTGGAGTTCTACAATGAGCAGTTCTTC. It encodes CASSQVVSGLEFYNEQFF.

This clonotype was counted many times. V and J are TRBV5-1 and TRBJ2-1; unclear D gene. V was cut by 3 bases and J by 0 bases, with 10 bases left in between. Germline loops: CDR1 SGHRS, CDR2 YFSETQ. This CDR3 is 15 amino acids long. CDR3 protein: CASSSGTISYNEQFF. The CDR3 DNA reads TGCGCCAGCAGCTCAGGAACCATCTCCTACAATGAGCAGTTCTTC. Together with reference TRBV5-1 and TRBJ2-1, the CDR3 gives the full variable domain: KAGVTQTPRYLIKTRGQQVTLSCSPISGHRSVSWYQQTPGQGLQFLFEYFSETQRNKGNFPGRFSGRQFSNSRSEMNVSTLELGDSALYLCASSSGTISYNEQFFGPGTRLTVL.

The CDR3 is CASSQLAGMENEQFF. DNA of the CDR3: TGTGCCAGCAGTCAACTAGCGGGGATGGAGAATGAGCAGTTCTTC. V usage is TRBV14 and J usage is TRBJ2-1, with 10 bases identical to TRBD2. The CDR3 has 15 residues. Germline V gene data show CDR1 as SGHDN and CDR2 as FVKESK. The V segment lost 6 bases and the J segment 7 bases; nucleotides outside the gene matches: 9.

This clonotype was observed many times. The rearrangement uses TRBV12-3 or TRBV12-4 and TRBJ2-1, with D possibly being TRBD1 or TRBD2 (5 bases each). Deletions cut 5 bases from V and 9 bases from J, with 11 bases between. The CDR3 has 12 amino acids. This CDR3 reads CASSPLRGEQFF. CDR3 DNA: TGTGCCAGCAGTCCCCTGAGGGGTGAGCAGTTCTTC.

The chain joins TRBV13 to TRBJ2-1; TRBD2 might be the D (6 bases). The germline CDR1 and CDR2 sequences are PRHDT and FYEKMQ (reference sequence). The CDR3 extends over 14 amino acids. Trimming stripped 3 bases from V and 5 bases from J, with 11 bases between. The CDR3 coding sequence is TGTGCCAGCAGCTTTGGGCTAGCGCACAATGAGCAGTTCTTC. Translation: CASSFGLAHNEQFF.

The rearrangement uses TRBV19 and TRBJ2-2; D is possibly TRBD2 (5 bases). The CDR3 contains 14 residues. V was cut by 8 bases and J by 5 bases, with 15 bases left in between. The germline V gene has CDR1 LNHDA and CDR2 SQIVND (reference sequence). CDR3 in DNA: TGTGCCAGTCGGCGGGTTCAGAAGACCGGGGAGCTGTTTTTT. Translated, it gives CASRRVQKTGELFF.

This clonotype was seen a handful of times. V is TRBV24-1 and J is TRBJ2-7, with 8 bases lining up with TRBD1. V was clipped by 9 bases and J by 2 bases; unmatched bases: 8. The CDR3 runs 14 residues. Germline V CDR1 and CDR2: KGHDR, SFDVKD. CDR3 in DNA: TGTGCCACCCCAGCTCGGACAGGGACCTACGAGCAGTACTTC. It is translated as CATPARTGTYEQYF.

This clonotype was detected only a few times. This chain uses TRBV7-9 with TRBJ2-5; 10 positions match TRBD1. Germline V lookup: CDR1 SEHNR, CDR2 FQNEAQ (reference sequence). With 5 bases clipped from V and 4 bases from J, the junction kept 4 bases outside the gene matches. The CDR3 extends over 14 amino acids. The CDR3 DNA follows: TGTGCCAGCAGCAGGACAGGGGGGGCAGAGACCCAGTACTTC. Translation gives CASSRTGGAETQYF.

The chain employs TRBV4-2 and TRBJ2-5; 9 bases agree with TRBD2. V dropped 1 base and J dropped 14; count of bases not matched to a gene: 11. This CDR3 is built from 14 residues. CDR1 and CDR2 (germline): LGHNA, YNFKEQ. CDR3 region: CASSQVGPSSGVYF. The CDR3, as DNA: TGTGCCAGCAGCCAAGTGGGTCCTTCTAGCGGGGTCTACTTC.